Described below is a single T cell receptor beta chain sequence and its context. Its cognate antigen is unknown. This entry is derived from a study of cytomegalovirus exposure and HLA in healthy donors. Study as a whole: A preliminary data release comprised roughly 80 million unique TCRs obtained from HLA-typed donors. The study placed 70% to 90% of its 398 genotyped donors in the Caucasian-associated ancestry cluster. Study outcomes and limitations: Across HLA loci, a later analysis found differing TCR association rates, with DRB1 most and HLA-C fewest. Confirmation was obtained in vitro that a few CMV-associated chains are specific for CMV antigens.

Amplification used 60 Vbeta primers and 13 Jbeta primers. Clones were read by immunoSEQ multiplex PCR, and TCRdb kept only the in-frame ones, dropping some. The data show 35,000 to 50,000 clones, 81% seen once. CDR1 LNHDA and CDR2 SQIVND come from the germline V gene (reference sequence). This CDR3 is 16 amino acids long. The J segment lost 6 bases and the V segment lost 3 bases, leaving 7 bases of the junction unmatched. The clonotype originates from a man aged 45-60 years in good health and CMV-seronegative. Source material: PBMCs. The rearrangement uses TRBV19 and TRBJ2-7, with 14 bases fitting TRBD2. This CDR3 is CASSIWTSGRTAEQYF. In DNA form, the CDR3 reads TGTGCCAGTAGTATTTGGACTAGCGGGAGGACGGCCGAGCAGTACTTC.